One and the same sample provided the 16 T cell receptor beta chains below, sequenced in a study of human T cells and chemical hapten exposure. Time point indicated: patch test 1, 2 weeks after DPC sensitization. Noted treatment: therapeutic diphenylcyclopropenone sensitization with weekly scalp DPC. TCRdb re-called the RACE reads through MiXCR, storing one row per CDR3 protein. This sample carries 180,000 or so distinct CDR3 sequences, roughly 15% of them seen once, and the ten largest clones take 1.5% to 2%. This sample comprised whole blood, obtained in connection with sensitization to the hapten diphenylcyclopropenone (DPC). The source is a woman aged 25 to 39 with alopecia areata. Some clones in this sample may be carry-over from other donors' samples.

This sequence joins TRBV6-1 and TRBJ2-3, with TRBD2 matching 7 bases. The CDR3 has 15 residues. Germline lookup yields CDR1 MNHNS and CDR2 SASEGT. Trimming took 6 bases from V and 4 from J; bases not matched to a gene: 10. The CDR3 DNA is TGTGCCAGCAGCCTCCTGGGGGGGGTGGCAGATACGCAGTATTTT. This gives the protein CASSLLGGVADTQYF.

This clonotype was observed a few times. The V call is TRBV6-1, the J call TRBJ2-7, with 8 bases that match TRBD2. The CDR3 is 14 residues long. J gave up 5 bases and V 2 bases, and 5 bases lay outside the gene matches. CDR1 MNHNS and CDR2 SASEGT come from the germline V gene. CDR3 DNA sequence: TGTGCCAGCAGTGAATTAGGGACTAGTGACGAGCAGTACTTC. Amino acid sequence: CASSELGTSDEQYF.

This clonotype was counted between two and nine times. V gene TRBV7-2 combines with J gene TRBJ2-5; D possibly corresponds to TRBD2 (6 bases). In germline, CDR1 is SGHTA, CDR2 FQGNSA. Trimming took 1 base from V and 4 from J, leaving 13 bases between them. This CDR3 contains 15 residues. The CDR3 DNA follows: TGTGCCAGCAGCTTAGAGGTCGGGCGGGGAGAGACCCAGTACTTC. Translated, it gives CASSLEVGRGETQYF.

There are a few counts of this clonotype. The chain joins TRBV5-4 to TRBJ2-1; D is perhaps TRBD1 or TRBD2 (6 bases each). Germline loops: CDR1 SGHNT, CDR2 YYREEE (reference sequence). V was pared by 4 bases and J by 0 bases, with 17 bases between. CDR3 length equals 17 residues. CDR3 region: CASSPEGGVISYNEQFF. As DNA, the CDR3 is TGTGCCAGCAGCCCGGAGGGGGGAGTTATCTCCTACAATGAGCAGTTCTTC.

The CDR3 reads CATAGQGYNEQFF. The CDR3 nucleotides are TGTGCCACCGCCGGACAGGGGTACAATGAGCAGTTCTTC. This chain links TRBV24-1 with TRBJ2-1; 9 bases line up with TRBD1. Trimming cost V 9 bases and J 4 bases; bases outside gene matches: 3. The germline CDR1 and CDR2 sequences are KGHDR and SFDVKD. The CDR3 spans 13 residues.

This clonotype has at least ten counts. The gene calls are TRBV28 and TRBJ1-6; TRBD1 might be the D (5 bases). The CDR3 is made up of 13 amino acids. V gave up 6 bases and J gave up 7 bases, with 10 bases separating them. CDR1 and CDR2 (germline): MDHEN, SYDVKM. This CDR3 reads CASRERQNSPLHF. CDR3 in DNA: TGTGCCAGCAGGGAAAGACAGAATTCACCCCTCCACTTT.

This clonotype appeared many times. V and J are TRBV2 and TRBJ1-4; D might be TRBD1 (6 bases). Trimming removed 6 bases from V and 7 bases from J, with 15 bases in between. In germline, CDR1 is SNHLY, CDR2 FYNNEI. The CDR3 length is 14 residues. The CDR3 sequence is CASRVQGLSEKLFF. Written as DNA, the CDR3 is TGTGCCAGCAGGGTACAGGGACTGAGTGAAAAACTGTTTTTT. Combining the CDR3 with reference TRBV2 and TRBJ1-4 gives the whole variable domain EPEVTQTPSHQVTQMGQEVILRCVPISNHLYFYWYRQILGQKVEFLVSFYNNEISEKSEIFDDQFSVERPDGSNFTLKIRSTKLEDSAMYFCASRVQGLSEKLFFGSGTQLSVL.

The chain links TRBV2 to TRBJ1-1; 8 bases fit TRBD1. V lost 6 bases and J lost 6; bases outside the gene matches: 12. In germline, CDR1 is SNHLY, CDR2 FYNNEI. This CDR3 has 15 residues. Here the CDR3 reads CASSPRGQEGSEAFF. Written as DNA, the CDR3 is TGTGCCAGCAGCCCGCGGGGACAGGAGGGGTCTGAAGCTTTCTTT. The variable domain in full, with the rest retrieved from reference TRBV2 and TRBJ1-1, is EPEVTQTPSHQVTQMGQEVILRCVPISNHLYFYWYRQILGQKVEFLVSFYNNEISEKSEIFDDQFSVERPDGSNFTLKIRSTKLEDSAMYFCASSPRGQEGSEAFFGQGTRLTVV.

In its sample, this clonotype was seen a few times. The genes are TRBV28 and TRBJ2-1; D uncertain. CDR3 length: 14 residues. V was clipped by 3 bases and J by 2 bases, with 8 bases between them. Germline V lookup: CDR1 MDHEN, CDR2 SYDVKM. CDR3 DNA sequence: TGTGCCAGCAGTTTGACGGGCCCCTACAATGAGCAGTTCTTC. The encoded protein is CASSLTGPYNEQFF.

V and J are TRBV2 and TRBJ2-1; TRBD1 aligns across 7 bases. CDR3 length equals 15 residues. V trimming: 8 bases; J trimming: 5 bases; junction bases outside the gene matches: 12. Germline V gene data show CDR1 as SNHLY and CDR2 as FYNNEI. The CDR3 protein is CASDGQALFDNEQFF. The CDR3 nucleotides read TGTGCCAGCGACGGACAGGCCCTTTTTGACAATGAGCAGTTCTTC.

The DNA of the CDR3 is TGTGCCAGCAGCTCACAGGGAGGTGGCTATGGCTACACCTTC. It encodes CASSSQGGGYGYTF. The chain carries TRBV7-2 and TRBJ1-2, with D possibly being TRBD1 (6 bases). V was trimmed by 4 bases and J by 4 bases, leaving 13 bases between them. The CDR3 has 14 residues. In germline, CDR1 is SGHTA, CDR2 FQGNSA.

The chain carries TRBV29-1 and TRBJ2-5; tentatively, D is TRBD2 (5 bases). This CDR3 has 12 residues. V gave up 3 bases and J gave up 4 bases, with 9 bases separating them. Germline V gives CDR1 SQVTM, CDR2 ANQGSEA. This chain's CDR3 is CSVDLAGETQYF. The CDR3 region has the DNA TGCAGCGTTGATCTGGCGGGAGAGACCCAGTACTTC. Supplemented by reference TRBV29-1 and TRBJ2-5, the full variable domain reads SAVISQKPSRDICQRGTSLTIQCQVDSQVTMMFWYRQQPGQSLTLIATANQGSEATYESGFVIDKFPISRPNLTFSTLTVSNMSPEDSSIYLCSVDLAGETQYFGPGTRLLVL.

The J gene is TRBJ2-1, the V gene TRBV18, with TRBD1 as a possible D gene (6 bases). The germline CDR1 and CDR2 sequences are KGHSH and LQKENI. The CDR3 totals 14 residues. V lost 2 bases to trimming and J lost 9 bases, with 14 bases between them. The CDR3 loop is CASSPERQQGEQFF. CDR3 coding DNA: TGTGCCAGCTCACCAGAGCGGCAACAGGGTGAGCAGTTCTTC.

This clonotype appeared once. No conserved phenylalanine or tryptophan is present at the end of the CDR3, so a read error is the likely explanation. This chain connects TRBV29-1 to TRBJ1-1; TRBD1 agrees at 7 bases. The V gene's germline CDR1 is SQVTM and CDR2 ANQGSEA. The CDR3 is made up of 13 amino acids. Trimming took 8 bases from V and 5 from J; bases not matched to a gene: 11. In nucleotides, the CDR3 is TGCAGCATCCGGACAGGTGAATGGACTGAAGCTTTCTCT. It translates to CSIRTGEWTEAFS.

The table lists this clonotype with a few counts. The chain recombines TRBV20-1 with TRBJ2-4, with D tentatively TRBD1 or TRBD2 (5 bases each). Trimming left V 7 bases short and J 2 bases short, with 18 bases between. Germline assignment: CDR1 DFQATT and CDR2 SNEGSKA (reference sequence). This CDR3 comprises 15 residues. CDR3 region: CSVDSGEGSKNIQYF. CDR3 in DNA: TGCAGTGTTGACAGCGGAGAGGGGTCCAAAAACATTCAGTACTTC.

The rearrangement links TRBV5-1 to TRBJ2-3, with TRBD2 matching over 9 bases. CDR1 SGHRS and CDR2 YFSETQ come from the germline V gene. V was pared by 0 bases and J by 5 bases, with 16 bases of the junction left unmatched. This CDR3 has 19 residues. CDR3 in DNA: TGCGCCAGCAGCTTGGGCCTCTTCGCTAGCGGGACTTCTGAAGATACGCAGTATTTT. This sequence encodes CASSLGLFASGTSEDTQYF.